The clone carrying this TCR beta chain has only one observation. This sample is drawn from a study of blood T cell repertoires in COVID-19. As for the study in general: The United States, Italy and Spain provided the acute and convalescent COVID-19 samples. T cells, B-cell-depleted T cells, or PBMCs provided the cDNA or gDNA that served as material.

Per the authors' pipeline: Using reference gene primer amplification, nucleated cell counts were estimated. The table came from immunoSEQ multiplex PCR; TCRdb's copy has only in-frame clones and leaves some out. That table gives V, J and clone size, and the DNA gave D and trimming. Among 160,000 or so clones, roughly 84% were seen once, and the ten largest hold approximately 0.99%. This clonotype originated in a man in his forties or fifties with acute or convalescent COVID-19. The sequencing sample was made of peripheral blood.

The CDR3 protein is CASSQEAGAPFSEQFF. For the CDR3, the DNA is TGTGCCAGCAGCCAAGAAGCGGGGGCGCCTTTTTCTGAGCAGTTCTTC. This sequence joins TRBV14 and TRBJ2-1; 8 nucleotides agree with TRBD2. Trimming removed 0 bases from V and 9 bases from J; junction bases left unmatched: 10. The CDR3 loop spans 16 amino acids. CDR1 SGHDN and CDR2 FVKESK come from the germline V gene. The full variable domain, rest sourced from reference TRBV14 and TRBJ2-1, is EAGVTQFPSHSVIEKGQTVTLRCDPISGHDNLYWYRRVMGKEIKFLLHFVKESKQDESGMPNNRFLAERTGGTYSTLKVQPAELEDSGVYFCASSQEAGAPFSEQFFGPGTRLTVL.